This TCR beta chain stems from a study of cytomegalovirus exposure and HLA in healthy donors. Study-level points and caveats: A later analysis found most CMV-associated TCR beta chains apparently HLA-restricted. The study had only CMV serostatus as immune exposure information.

CDR1 and CDR2 (germline): MNHNS, SASEGT. The length of the CDR3 is 15 residues. The germline V and J ends were trimmed by 0 bases and 6 bases, with 11 bases remaining between them. Concerning this clone itself: Antigen specificity is unknown.

PCR employed 60 Vbeta and 13 Jbeta primers. Libraries were prepared by immunoSEQ multiplex PCR; TCRdb keeps only in-frame clonotypes and omits some of them. This table has 200,000 or so clones, roughly 84% appearing once. J is TRBJ2-2 and V is TRBV6-1; D is perhaps TRBD1 (5 bases). Sequenced material: PBMCs. This TCR was recovered from a woman aged 45-65 years in good health and CMV-seropositive. The CDR3 DNA sequence: TGTGCCAGCAGTGAAGCTCCAGGGTTATCCGGGGAGCTGTTTTTT. Protein sequence: CASSEAPGLSGELFF.